Listed below are T cell receptor beta chains from one sample, sequenced in a study of T cell repertoires in cytomegalovirus infection. The antigens these receptors bind are not known. TCRdb re-derived calls from the reads in MiXCR, one entry per CDR3 protein. The sample lists 900,000 to 950,000 distinct CDR3 sequences, around 29% occurring once. The sample in question was cultured CD8+ T cells from PBMCs, obtained from culture after CMV antigen stimulation. The receptors were sampled from a human donor in good health (CMV status not recorded). Some clones in this sample may be carry-over from other donors' samples. Both conserved end residues are part of each CDR3. The order of the fields is clone size, V gene, D gene, J gene, CDR3 protein, CDR3 DNA. A D gene is named only where the DNA matches it firmly. Clone size appears in some rows only: once, few, many, or a class for an expanded clone.

size: .
V: TRBV19
D: .
J: TRBJ1-5
CDR3: CASSMPGQPQHF
DNA: TGTGCCAGTAGTATGCCGGGTCAGCCCCAGCATTTT

size: .
V: TRBV11-2
D: .
J: TRBJ2-5
CDR3: CASSLWKDKTQYF
DNA: TGTGCCAGCAGCTTATGGAAGGACAAGACCCAGTACTTC

size: .
V: TRBV6-6
D: .
J: TRBJ2-3
CDR3: CASSYSIFPVTSTDTQYF
DNA: TGTGCCAGCAGTTACTCGATTTTCCCGGTGACTAGCACAGATACGCAGTATTTT

size: .
V: TRBV4-1
D: .
J: TRBJ2-1
CDR3: CASSQDLRGVSYNEQFF
DNA: TGCGCCAGCAGCCAAGATCTAAGGGGGGTCTCCTACAATGAGCAGTTCTTC

size: many
V: TRBV7-8
D: .
J: TRBJ2-3
CDR3: CASSLAGGGGVDTQYF
DNA: TGTGCCAGCAGCTTAGCGGGGGGAGGAGGGGTAGACACGCAGTATTTT

size: few
V: TRBV12-5
D: TRBD1
J: TRBJ1-5
CDR3: CASGGGQGSNQPQHF
DNA: TGTGCTAGTGGGGGCGGACAGGGTAGCAATCAGCCCCAGCATTTT

size: many
V: TRBV12-3/TRBV12-4
D: .
J: TRBJ2-7
CDR3: CASSRGGEQYF
DNA: TGTGCCAGCAGCCGGGGTGGCGAGCAGTACTTC

size: .
V: TRBV3-1
D: .
J: TRBJ2-1
CDR3: CASSQEPFPRSSYNEQFF
DNA: TGTGCCAGCAGCCAAGAACCCTTCCCCCGTAGCTCCTACAATGAGCAGTTCTTC

size: .
V: TRBV7-9
D: .
J: TRBJ1-6
CDR3: CASSFLFGDSSPLHF
DNA: TGTGCCAGCAGCTTCCTTTTTGGGGATAGTTCACCCCTCCACTTT

size: .
V: TRBV14
D: .
J: TRBJ2-1
CDR3: CASSLNRFEQFF
DNA: TGTGCCAGCAGCCTTAACAGGTTTGAGCAGTTCTTC

size: .
V: TRBV19
D: .
J: TRBJ1-4
CDR3: CASTQTGFNEKLFF
DNA: TGTGCCAGTACCCAGACCGGATTTAATGAAAAACTGTTTTTT

size: .
V: TRBV5-4
D: TRBD1
J: TRBJ1-1
CDR3: CASSRQGSGTEAFF
DNA: TGTGCCAGCAGCCGACAGGGGAGTGGAACTGAAGCTTTCTTT

size: .
V: TRBV19
D: .
J: TRBJ1-1
CDR3: CATIQGGGTEAFF
DNA: TGTGCCACCATACAGGGAGGAGGTACTGAAGCTTTCTTT

size: .
V: TRBV11-2
D: .
J: TRBJ2-1
CDR3: CASARRPPADEQFF
DNA: TGTGCCTCCGCGAGGCGCCCTCCAGCGGATGAGCAGTTCTTC

size: .
V: TRBV20-1
D: TRBD2
J: TRBJ2-2
CDR3: CSAFGGNGELFF
DNA: TGCAGTGCTTTCGGGGGGAACGGGGAGCTGTTTTTT

size: few
V: TRBV10-3
D: .
J: TRBJ1-3
CDR3: CAIMASEPSGNTIYF
DNA: TGTGCCATCATGGCTTCAGAACCCTCTGGAAACACCATATATTTT

size: many
V: TRBV6-6
D: TRBD2
J: TRBJ2-2
CDR3: CASSYGLAGNTGELFF
DNA: TGTGCCAGCAGTTACGGACTAGCCGGGAACACCGGGGAGCTGTTTTTT